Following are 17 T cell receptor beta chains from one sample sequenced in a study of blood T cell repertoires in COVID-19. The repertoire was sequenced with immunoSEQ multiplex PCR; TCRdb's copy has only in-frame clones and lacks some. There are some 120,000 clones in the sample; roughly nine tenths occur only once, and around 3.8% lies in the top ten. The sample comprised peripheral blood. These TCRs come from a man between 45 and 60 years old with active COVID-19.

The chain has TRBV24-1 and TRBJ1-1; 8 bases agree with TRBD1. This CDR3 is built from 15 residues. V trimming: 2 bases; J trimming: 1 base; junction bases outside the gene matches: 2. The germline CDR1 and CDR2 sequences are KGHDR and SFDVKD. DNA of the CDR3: TGTGCCACCAGTGATTCCGGGACAGGGAACACTGAAGCTTTCTTT. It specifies CATSDSGTGNTEAFF.

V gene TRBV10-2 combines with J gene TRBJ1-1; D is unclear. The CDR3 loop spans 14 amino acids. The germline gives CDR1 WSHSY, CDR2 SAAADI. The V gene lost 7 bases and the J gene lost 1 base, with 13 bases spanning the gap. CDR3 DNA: TGCGCCAGCATGGGCATCCTTTCGAACACTGAAGCTTTCTTT. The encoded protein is CASMGILSNTEAFF.

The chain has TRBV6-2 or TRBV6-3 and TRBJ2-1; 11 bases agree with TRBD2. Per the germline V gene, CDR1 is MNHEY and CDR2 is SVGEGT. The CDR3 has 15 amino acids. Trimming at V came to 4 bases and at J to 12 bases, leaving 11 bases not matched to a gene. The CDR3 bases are TGTGCCAGCAGTTCCCCGACTAGCGGGAAACACGGGCAGTTCTTC. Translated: CASSSPTSGKHGQFF.

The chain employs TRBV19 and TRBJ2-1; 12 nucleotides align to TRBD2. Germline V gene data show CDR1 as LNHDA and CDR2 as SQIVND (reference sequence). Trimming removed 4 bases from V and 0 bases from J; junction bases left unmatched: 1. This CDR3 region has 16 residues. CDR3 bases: TGTGCCAGTAGTAGGACTAGCGGGGTCTCCTACAATGAGCAGTTCTTC. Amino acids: CASSRTSGVSYNEQFF.

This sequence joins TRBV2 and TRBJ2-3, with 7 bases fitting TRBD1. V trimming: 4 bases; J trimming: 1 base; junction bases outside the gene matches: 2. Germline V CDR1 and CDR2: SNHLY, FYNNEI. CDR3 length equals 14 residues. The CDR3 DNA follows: TGTGCCAGCAGTGCCGACAGGGGCACAGATACGCAGTATTTT. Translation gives CASSADRGTDTQYF.

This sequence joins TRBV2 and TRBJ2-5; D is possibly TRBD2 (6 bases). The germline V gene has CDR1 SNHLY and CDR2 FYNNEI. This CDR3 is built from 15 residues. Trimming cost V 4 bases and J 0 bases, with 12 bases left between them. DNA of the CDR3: TGTGCCAGCAGTGTGGGTGGGGGGTACCAAGAGACCCAGTACTTC. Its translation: CASSVGGGYQETQYF.

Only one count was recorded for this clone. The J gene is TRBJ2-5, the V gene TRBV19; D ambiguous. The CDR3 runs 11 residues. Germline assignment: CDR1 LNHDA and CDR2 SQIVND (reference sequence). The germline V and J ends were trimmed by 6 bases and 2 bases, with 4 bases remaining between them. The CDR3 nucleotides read TGTGCCAGTAGCCAGCAAGAGACCCAGTACTTC. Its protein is CASSQQETQYF.

The CDR3 is CSVELAGGTDTQYF. In nucleotides, the CDR3 is TGCAGCGTTGAACTAGCGGGAGGCACAGATACGCAGTATTTT. The V gene is TRBV29-1, the J gene TRBJ2-3; 10 nucleotides align to TRBD2. The germline gives CDR1 SQVTM, CDR2 ANQGSEA. This CDR3 spans 14 amino acids. V shed 2 bases, J shed 1 base, and the junction held 0 bases outside the gene matches.

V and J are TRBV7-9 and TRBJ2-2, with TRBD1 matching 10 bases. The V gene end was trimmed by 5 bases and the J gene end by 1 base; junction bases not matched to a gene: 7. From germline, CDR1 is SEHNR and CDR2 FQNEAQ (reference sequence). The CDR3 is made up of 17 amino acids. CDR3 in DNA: TGTGCCAGCAGCCTGCCCCGGGACAGGGGGAACACCGGGGAGCTGTTTTTT. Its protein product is CASSLPRDRGNTGELFF.

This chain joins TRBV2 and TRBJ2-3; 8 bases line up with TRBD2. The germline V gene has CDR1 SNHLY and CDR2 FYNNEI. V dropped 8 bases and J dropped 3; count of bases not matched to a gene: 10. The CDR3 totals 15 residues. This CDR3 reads CASRYQRGTTDTQYF. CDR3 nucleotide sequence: TGTGCCAGCCGTTACCAGCGGGGGACAACAGATACGCAGTATTTT.

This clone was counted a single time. CDR3 sequence reads: CASSVLASISYNEQFF. The CDR3 nucleotides are TGTGCCAGCAGTGTTCTAGCCTCCATTTCCTACAATGAGCAGTTCTTC. The chain joins TRBV11-3 to TRBJ2-1; possibly TRBD2 for D (5 bases). Germline CDR1 reads SGHNT; CDR2 reads YENEEA. The CDR3 spans 16 residues. Trimming cost V 6 bases and J 1 base, with 16 bases left between them. The whole variable domain, filled in from reference TRBV11-3 and TRBJ2-1, reads EAGVVQSPRYKIIEKKQPVAFWCNPISGHNTLYWYLQNLGQGPELLIRYENEEAVDDSQLPKDRFSAERLKGVDSTLKIQPAELGDSAVYLCASSVLASISYNEQFFGPGTRLTVL.

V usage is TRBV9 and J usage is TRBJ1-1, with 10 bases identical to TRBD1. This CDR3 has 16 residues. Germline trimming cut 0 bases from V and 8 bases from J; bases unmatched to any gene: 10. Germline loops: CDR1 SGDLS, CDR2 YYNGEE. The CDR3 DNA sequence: TGTGCCAGCAGCGTAGAGGGTGGGACAGGGGCGGGGGAAGCTTTCTTT. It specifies CASSVEGGTGAGEAFF.

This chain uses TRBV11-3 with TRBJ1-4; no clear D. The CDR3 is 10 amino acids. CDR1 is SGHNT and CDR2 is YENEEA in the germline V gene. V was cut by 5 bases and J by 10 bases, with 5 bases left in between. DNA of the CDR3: TGTGCCAGCAGCCAGTTAAAACTGTTTTTT. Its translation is CASSQLKLFF.

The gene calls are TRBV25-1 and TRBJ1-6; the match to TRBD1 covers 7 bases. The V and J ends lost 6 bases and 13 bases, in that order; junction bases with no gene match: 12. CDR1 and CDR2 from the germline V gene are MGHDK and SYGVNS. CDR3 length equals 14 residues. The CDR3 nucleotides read TGTGCCAGCAGGGAAACAGGGGAGGCTGGGCCCCTCCACTTT. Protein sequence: CASRETGEAGPLHF.

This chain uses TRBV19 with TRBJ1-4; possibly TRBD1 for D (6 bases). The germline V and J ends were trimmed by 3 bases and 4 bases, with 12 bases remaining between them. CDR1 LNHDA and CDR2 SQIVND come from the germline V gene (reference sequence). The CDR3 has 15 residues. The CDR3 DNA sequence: TGTGCCAGTAGTATCGCCCGGACAGTTAATGAAAAACTGTTTTTT. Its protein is CASSIARTVNEKLFF.

CDR3 in DNA: TGCAGCGTGAGACTGGCGGGTGGCACAGATACGCAGTATTTT. It encodes CSVRLAGGTDTQYF. The rearrangement uses TRBV29-1 and TRBJ2-3, with D possibly matching TRBD2 (5 bases). Trimming left V 6 bases short and J 1 base short, with 14 bases between. CDR3 size: 14 residues. Germline V gives CDR1 SQVTM, CDR2 ANQGSEA.

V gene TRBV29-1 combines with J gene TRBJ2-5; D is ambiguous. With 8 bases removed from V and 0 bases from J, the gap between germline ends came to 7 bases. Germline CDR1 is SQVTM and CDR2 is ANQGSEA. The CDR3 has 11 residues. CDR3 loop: CSLEHQETQYF. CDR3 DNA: TGCAGCTTGGAGCACCAAGAGACCCAGTACTTC.